Listed below are T cell receptor beta chains from one sample, sequenced in a study of cytomegalovirus exposure and HLA in healthy donors. Profiling relied on immunoSEQ multiplex PCR, and the TCRdb table lists in-frame clones only, not all of them. The table records around 95,000 clones, 82% of them present only once. The sequencing sample was made of PBMCs. The source is a man aged 30 to 45 in good health and CMV-seropositive. The CDR3 runs from the conserved cysteine through the conserved F or W. D genes are given only for firm matches. The listing skips clone size in some rows; elsewhere it reads once, few, many or a size class.

V	D	J	size	DNA	CDR3
TRBV4-1	TRBD1	TRBJ2-7	-	TGCGCCAGCAGCGCCCAACAGGGGAGCTCCTACGAGCAGTACTTC	CASSAQQGSSYEQYF
TRBV28	TRBD2	TRBJ2-7	-	TGTGCCAGCAGTCTTAGCGGGAGGTGGGGTTACGAGCAGTACTTC	CASSLSGRWGYEQYF
TRBV6-1	TRBD1	TRBJ1-5	-	TGTGCCAGCAGCCCGGGACAGGGGAATCAGCCCCAGCATTTT	CASSPGQGNQPQHF
TRBV14	TRBD1	TRBJ2-1	few	TGTGCCAGCCAGGGACAGCTCTACAATGAGCAGTTCTTC	CASQGQLYNEQFF
TRBV30	-	TRBJ1-5	-	TGTGCCTGGAGTGCCGCGGGACTTGACAATCAGCCCCAGCATTTT	CAWSAAGLDNQPQHF
TRBV5-5	TRBD2	TRBJ2-1	-	TGTGCCAGCAGTTCTGGTGGGACTAGCGGCTACAATGAGCAGTTCTTC	CASSSGGTSGYNEQFF
TRBV28	-	TRBJ2-7	-	TGTGCCAGCAGTTTCAACTACGAGCAGTACTTC	CASSFNYEQYF
TRBV5-4	-	TRBJ2-7	-	TGTGCCAGCAGCTTCAACGGGGGACCCTACGAGCAGTACTTC	CASSFNGGPYEQYF
TRBV10-2	TRBD2	TRBJ2-1	few	TGCGCCACCGGACTAGCGGCCTACAATGAGCAGTTCTTC	CATGLAAYNEQFF
TRBV28	TRBD2	TRBJ2-1	-	TGTGCCAGCAGTTTGACCGCCGGGACTAGCGGGTCATATGAGCAGTTCTTC	CASSLTAGTSGSYEQFF
TRBV12-5	-	TRBJ2-3	-	TGTGCTAGTGGTTTGGCGTCAGGAGATACGCAGTATTTT	CASGLASGDTQYF
TRBV2	-	TRBJ2-7	-	TGTGCCAGCAGTGAATACGAGGCCACGTTTCAGTACTTC	CASSEYEATFQYF
TRBV19	-	TRBJ1-6	-	TGTGCCAGTAAAAGCGGGGGCGTCCCAAATTCACCCCTCCACTTT	CASKSGGVPNSPLHF
TRBV4-3	-	TRBJ2-2	-	TGCGCCAGCGGGTTAAGGGGCTTCGGGGAGCTGTTTTTT	CASGLRGFGELFF
TRBV5-6	-	TRBJ1-5	-	TGTGCCAGCAGCAGCCTACAGGGCAATCAGCCCCAGCATTTT	CASSSLQGNQPQHF
TRBV27	TRBD1	TRBJ2-2	-	TGTGCCAGCAGTGGAGCAGGGGGCGCGGGGGAGCTGTTTTTT	CASSGAGGAGELFF
TRBV18	TRBD1	TRBJ1-1	few	TGTGCCAGCTCCCTGGGACAGGGAATCATGAACACTGAAGCTTTCTTT	CASSLGQGIMNTEAFF
TRBV6-5	-	TRBJ1-5	-	TGTGCCAGCAGTTACGAGACAAGAAGCCCCCAGCATTTT	CASSYETRSPQHF
TRBV10-1	-	TRBJ1-5	-	TGCGCCAGCAGTGAGTCCGAGAATCAGCCCCAGCATTTT	CASSESENQPQHF